Following are 15 T cell receptor beta chains from one sample sequenced in a study of T cell repertoires in cytomegalovirus infection. One entry per CDR3 protein results from TCRdb running MiXCR on the reads. The table lists roughly 200,000 distinct CDR3 sequences, 35% to 40% of them singletons. What these receptors recognize is not known. The source material was CD8+ T cells from cultured PBMCs, sampled from culture after CMV antigen stimulation. These receptors were taken from a human donor in good health (CMV status not recorded). Some clones in this sample may be carry-over from other donors' samples.

The gene calls are TRBV3-1 and TRBJ1-2; 12 positions match TRBD1. Per the germline V gene, CDR1 is LGHDT and CDR2 is YNNKEL (reference sequence). The V and J ends lost 3 bases and 7 bases, in that order; junction bases with no gene match: 15. This CDR3 spans 18 amino acids. The CDR3 protein is CASSHPSKPGQGAGGYTF. The CDR3 DNA follows: TGTGCCAGCAGCCATCCTTCAAAGCCGGGACAGGGGGCCGGTGGCTACACCTTC.

V gene TRBV10-1 combines with J gene TRBJ1-2; weak D call: TRBD1 (5 bases). V was cut by 5 bases and J by 5 bases, with 12 bases left in between. The CDR3 extends over 13 amino acids. Germline CDR1 is WNHNN and CDR2 is SYGVQD (reference sequence). The CDR3 loop reads CASSKQVKYGYTF. The DNA for the CDR3 is TGCGCCAGCAGTAAACAGGTGAAATATGGCTACACCTTC.

The chain joins TRBV5-1 to TRBJ2-3, with D possibly called TRBD1 or TRBD2 (7 bases each). CDR1 is SGHRS and CDR2 is YFSETQ in the germline V gene. V shed 4 bases and J shed 3 bases, with 15 bases lying between them. The CDR3 loop spans 15 amino acids. CDR3 bases: TGCGCCAGCAGCCAAGACAGGGAGGGGACAGATACGCAGTATTTT. Its protein product is CASSQDREGTDTQYF.

The chain recombines TRBV7-9 with TRBJ1-1; tentatively, D is TRBD1 (5 bases). Germline lookup yields CDR1 SEHNR and CDR2 FQNEAQ (reference sequence). Trimming cost V 1 base and J 3 bases, with 12 bases left between them. The CDR3 has 15 amino acids. The CDR3 sequence: CASSLEPGPYTEAFF. CDR3 DNA sequence: TGTGCCAGCAGCTTAGAACCGGGGCCTTACACTGAAGCTTTCTTT. Full variable domain (rest looked up from reference TRBV7-9 and TRBJ1-1): DTGVSQNPRHKITKRGQNVTFRCDPISEHNRLYWYRQTLGQGPEFLTYFQNEAQLEKSRLLSDRFSAERPKGSFSTLEIQRTEQGDSAMYLCASSLEPGPYTEAFFGQGTRLTVV.

Written as DNA, the CDR3 is TGTGCCAGCAGACTTCTACAGGGAGAGGGACCAGATACGCAGTATTTT. This gives the protein CASRLLQGEGPDTQYF. V and J are TRBV6-5 and TRBJ2-3; the D gene is possibly TRBD1 (6 bases). The length of the CDR3 is 16 residues. Germline CDR1 is MNHEY and CDR2 is SVGAGI. V lost 6 bases to trimming and J lost 4 bases, with 20 bases between them.

This chain connects TRBV20-1 to TRBJ1-5; D gene uncertain. The CDR3 runs 14 residues. V lost 4 bases to trimming and J lost 2 bases, with 12 bases between them. CDR1 and CDR2 from the germline V gene are DFQATT and SNEGSKA (reference sequence). CDR3 nucleotides: TGCAGTGCTAAGACATGGTTCGGCAATCAGCCCCAGCATTTT. Translating it yields CSAKTWFGNQPQHF.

The J gene is TRBJ1-2, the V gene TRBV7-9, with 8 positions matching TRBD1. This CDR3 region has 15 residues. Germline V lookup: CDR1 SEHNR, CDR2 FQNEAQ (reference sequence). The V segment lost 6 bases and the J segment 0 bases; nucleotides outside the gene matches: 6. The DNA for the CDR3 is TGTGCCAGCAGAGGATTGGACAGGGCTAACTATGGCTACACCTTC. Translation: CASRGLDRANYGYTF.

The rearrangement uses TRBV5-1 and TRBJ2-7; 11 bases fit TRBD1. There are 14 residues in the CDR3. The germline CDR1 and CDR2 sequences are SGHRS and YFSETQ. V lost 3 bases, J lost 7 bases, and 6 bases stayed unmatched. CDR3 sequence: CASSWTGGAREQYF. The DNA of the CDR3 is TGCGCCAGCAGCTGGACAGGGGGCGCGAGGGAGCAGTACTTC.

The J gene is TRBJ1-2, the V gene TRBV7-3, with D tentatively TRBD1 (6 bases). The CDR3 extends over 15 amino acids. From germline, CDR1 is SGHTA and CDR2 FQGTGA. V dropped 0 bases and J dropped 8 bases, with 16 bases sitting between them. DNA for the CDR3: TGTGCCAGCAGCTTAACCGGGGGCGGGAGTGAAGGCTACACCTTC. Amino acid sequence: CASSLTGGGSEGYTF.

This clonotype appeared a single time. The chain joins TRBV27 to TRBJ2-7; 10 bases are shared with TRBD1. The CDR3 consists of 17 residues. With V trimmed by 10 bases and J by 1 base, 16 bases remained unmatched. The germline V gene encodes CDR1 MNHEY and CDR2 SMNVEV (reference sequence). In DNA form, the CDR3 reads TGTGCCACCTTCCCTCGGGGGACAGGGGAGATATCCTACGAGCAGTACTTC. Translating gives CATFPRGTGEISYEQYF.

The gene calls are TRBV6-8 and TRBJ2-5; 9 bases are a match to TRBD1. With V trimmed by 2 bases and J by 5 bases, 12 bases remained unmatched. This CDR3 is built from 17 residues. CDR1 and CDR2 from the germline V gene are MNHGY and SAAAGT. The CDR3 DNA follows: TGTGCCAGCAGTTACACAAAGGGACAGGGATCGAGGGAGACCCAGTACTTC. Translation gives CASSYTKGQGSRETQYF.

V is TRBV2 and J is TRBJ2-7; TRBD2 might be the D (6 bases). Germline V gene lookup returns CDR1 SNHLY and CDR2 FYNNEI. Trimming removed 3 bases at V and 1 base at J, with 13 bases between. The CDR3 is 15 residues long. CDR3 sequence: CASSDHWDFSYEQYF. The DNA for the CDR3 is TGTGCCAGCAGTGACCACTGGGACTTTTCCTACGAGCAGTACTTC.

This clonotype was recorded a few times. The chain couples TRBV6-1 to TRBJ1-1, with D tentatively TRBD1 (5 bases). Trimming took 6 bases from V and 3 from J, leaving 14 bases between them. Germline loops: CDR1 MNHNS, CDR2 SASEGT. This CDR3 contains 14 residues. This CDR3 reads CASSTTWGYTEAFF. The DNA for the CDR3 is TGTGCCAGCAGCACTACCTGGGGGTACACTGAAGCTTTCTTT.

This clonotype has more than one count but fewer than ten. The V call is TRBV28, the J call TRBJ1-4; D perhaps matches TRBD1 (5 bases). CDR1 and CDR2 (germline): MDHEN, SYDVKM. The CDR3 is made up of 14 amino acids. The V gene lost 6 bases and the J gene lost 0 bases, with 8 bases spanning the gap. CDR3 in DNA: TGTGCCAGCAGACGGGACCCAACTAATGAAAAACTGTTTTTT. Its translation is CASRRDPTNEKLFF.

This clonotype has only a few counts. The chain uses TRBV27 and TRBJ2-1; D is tentatively TRBD1 or TRBD2 (5 bases each). There are 12 residues in the CDR3. CDR1 is MNHEY, CDR2 SMNVEV, per germline (reference sequence). V lost 7 bases and J 8 bases, leaving 12 bases between the germline ends. CDR3 loop: CASNRVGDEQFF. CDR3 in DNA: TGTGCCAGCAATCGGGTGGGGGATGAGCAGTTCTTC.